The 15 T cell receptor beta chains in this list originate from one sample, sequenced in a study of identical twins. One entry per CDR3 protein, called by TCRdb with MiXCR from the 5' RACE reads. In the table there are hundreds of thousands of distinct CDR3 sequences, 15% to 20% of which are singletons. The same data also went into a second study, on T cells expressing NK-cell markers.

The sequenced sample was PBMCs. These receptor sequences come from a woman under 30 in good health.

In its sample, this clonotype was seen a few times. The V and J genes are TRBV20-1 and TRBJ1-1; tentative D call: TRBD1 (6 bases). CDR1 is DFQATT and CDR2 is SNEGSKA in the germline V gene (reference sequence). The CDR3 contains 14 residues. Deletions cut 5 bases from V and 5 bases from J, with 18 bases between. In nucleotides, the CDR3 is TGCAGTGCTCGGCCAGGGGCAAGGATAACTGAAGCTTTCTTT. Translating it yields CSARPGARITEAFF.

The chain combines TRBV6-5 with TRBJ1-2; D gene uncertain. Trimming removed 7 bases at V and 6 bases at J, with 12 bases between. Germline CDR1 reads MNHEY; CDR2 reads SVGAGI. The length of the CDR3 is 12 residues. The CDR3 here is CASTRPPDGYTF. The CDR3 DNA reads TGTGCCAGCACGCGACCCCCGGATGGCTACACCTTC.

The chain combines TRBV20-1 with TRBJ2-3; the match to TRBD2 covers 8 bases. The CDR3 contains 14 residues. CDR1 DFQATT and CDR2 SNEGSKA come from the germline V gene (reference sequence). V was clipped by 3 bases and J by 2 bases; unmatched bases: 4. Here the CDR3 DNA reads TGCAGTGCTAGCGGGGGGGCTATCACAGATACGCAGTATTTT. Its translation is CSASGGAITDTQYF.

This rearrangement joins TRBV12-3 or TRBV12-4 to TRBJ1-5; unclear D gene. The CDR3 sequence is 14 residues long. V was pared by 4 bases and J by 5 bases, with 12 bases between. This CDR3 is CASSSRTADQPQHF. The CDR3 DNA follows: TGTGCCAGCAGTTCCCGGACGGCAGATCAGCCCCAGCATTTT.

The rearrangement links TRBV25-1 to TRBJ1-4; 10 bases map to TRBD1. V lost 5 bases and J lost 5; bases outside the gene matches: 5. The CDR3 consists of 15 residues. CDR1 and CDR2 (germline): MGHDK, SYGVNS. This CDR3 is CASSSSGQGNEKLFF. Written as DNA, the CDR3 is TGTGCCAGCAGTTCCTCGGGACAGGGGAATGAAAAACTGTTTTTT.

This clonotype was detected a few times. The chain has TRBV6-2 or TRBV6-3 and TRBJ2-5; D unclear. Germline CDR1 is MNHEY and CDR2 is SVGEGT. V was trimmed by 6 bases and J by 5 bases, leaving 10 bases between them. The CDR3 spans 12 residues. The CDR3 DNA sequence: TGTGCCAGCAGGGAAGGTCGCGAGACCCAGTACTTC. Protein: CASREGRETQYF.

A single count supports this clonotype. The chain is built from TRBV3-1 and TRBJ2-1; 7 bases align to TRBD2. Trimming removed 3 bases from V and 5 bases from J; junction bases left unmatched: 1. The CDR3 has 13 amino acids. Germline V gene sequence: CDR1 LGHDT, CDR2 YNNKEL (reference sequence). For the CDR3, the DNA is TGTGCCAGCAGCCAGAGCGGGAACAATGAGCAGTTCTTC. Amino acid sequence: CASSQSGNNEQFF.

This clonotype has just a few counts. V is TRBV6-2 or TRBV6-3 and J is TRBJ2-7; weak D call: TRBD2 (5 bases). The germline V and J ends were trimmed by 2 bases and 3 bases, with 8 bases remaining between them. CDR3 length: 13 residues. From germline, CDR1 is MNHEY and CDR2 SVGEGT. The CDR3 protein is CASSYVRVYEQYF. As DNA, the CDR3 is TGTGCCAGCAGTTACGTGCGGGTCTACGAGCAGTACTTC.

This clonotype has more than one count but fewer than ten. The chain recombines TRBV27 with TRBJ2-1; D is ambiguous. CDR1 MNHEY and CDR2 SMNVEV come from the germline V gene (reference sequence). Trimming shortened V by 8 bases and J by 3 bases, and 5 bases separated the two germline ends. This CDR3 has 11 amino acids. CDR3 bases: TGTGCCAGCGGATTCTACAATGAGCAGTTCTTC. It translates to CASGFYNEQFF.

The V and J genes are TRBV10-3 and TRBJ2-3, with D tentatively TRBD1 (5 bases). Trimming took 6 bases from V and 4 from J, leaving 14 bases between them. Germline V gene sequence: CDR1 ENHRY, CDR2 SYGVKD. This CDR3 is built from 14 residues. The CDR3 sequence: CAIRDTESADTQYF. The CDR3, as DNA: TGTGCCATCAGGGACACCGAGAGCGCAGATACGCAGTATTTT.

The rearrangement links TRBV29-1 to TRBJ2-5; 7 bases match TRBD1. The length of the CDR3 is 12 residues. J gave up 3 bases and V 8 bases, and 6 bases lay outside the gene matches. Germline V lookup: CDR1 SQVTM, CDR2 ANQGSEA. The CDR3 is CSTSGTEETQYF. In nucleotides, the CDR3 is TGCAGCACCTCCGGGACAGAAGAGACCCAGTACTTC. Supplemented by reference TRBV29-1 and TRBJ2-5, the full variable domain reads SAVISQKPSRDICQRGTSLTIQCQVDSQVTMMFWYRQQPGQSLTLIATANQGSEATYESGFVIDKFPISRPNLTFSTLTVSNMSPEDSSIYLCSTSGTEETQYFGPGTRLLVL.

The chain recombines TRBV6-1 with TRBJ1-3; D remains ambiguous. Trimming removed 4 bases at V and 0 bases at J, with 10 bases between. The CDR3 extends over 15 amino acids. The germline CDR1 and CDR2 sequences are MNHNS and SASEGT. CDR3 sequence: CASSAIHISGNTIYF. DNA for the CDR3: TGTGCCAGCAGTGCCATCCATATCTCTGGAAACACCATATATTTT.

This clonotype has more than one count but fewer than ten. This sequence joins TRBV6-5 and TRBJ2-7; TRBD1 agrees at 8 bases. After removal of 0 bases from V and 6 bases from J, the junction contained 7 bases not matched to a gene. The CDR3 spans 15 residues. CDR1 is MNHEY and CDR2 is SVGAGI in the germline V gene. For the CDR3, the DNA is TGTGCCAGCAGTTACTCTACAGGGGGGTTCCGCGAGCAGTACTTC. Amino acid sequence: CASSYSTGGFREQYF.

This clonotype has more than one count but fewer than ten. J is TRBJ2-1 and V is TRBV10-3; D is perhaps TRBD1 (6 bases). CDR1 is ENHRY and CDR2 is SYGVKD in the germline V gene. The CDR3 runs 14 residues. V was clipped by 6 bases and J by 4 bases, with 13 bases between them. The chain's CDR3 is CAISSGTLYNEQFF. In DNA, the CDR3 is TGTGCCATCAGCTCCGGGACACTTTACAATGAGCAGTTCTTC.

This clonotype was detected only a few times. This rearrangement joins TRBV6-1 to TRBJ2-4; the D is unclear. V was clipped by 2 bases and J by 0 bases, with 8 bases between them. The germline CDR1 and CDR2 sequences are MNHNS and SASEGT. CDR3 length equals 15 residues. CDR3 in DNA: TGTGCCAGCAGTGAAATGGGCTTAGCCAAAAACATTCAGTACTTC. Encoded protein: CASSEMGLAKNIQYF.